The 6 T cell receptor beta chains below were found in one sample sequenced in a study of shared clonotypes between healthy human individuals. The assay was immunoSEQ multiplex PCR, and TCRdb's table has in-frame clones only and misses some. Here the sample spans some 2,400,000 clones, approximately 96% being singletons. Sequences were obtained from naive CD4+ T cells sorted from blood. As for subset: CD45RA+ positively selected. The receptors stem from a man younger than 35 in good health.

On this clone itself: One end of the junction varies from germline; a read error may be responsible. The chain employs TRBV7-7 and TRBJ2-1, with 11 bases matching TRBD1. The CDR3 length is 18 residues. Germline CDR1 SSHAT, CDR2 FNYEAQ (reference sequence). This chain's CDR3 is CASSLVPPGTGGYNEQFF. CDR3 DNA: TGTGCTAGCAGCTTAGTCCCCCCCGGGACAGGGGGTTACAATGAGCAGTTCTTC.

The V and J genes are TRBV7-9 and TRBJ2-1; D gene unclear. CDR1 is SEHNR and CDR2 is FQNEAQ in the germline V gene (reference sequence). CDR3 size: 12 residues. Trimming removed 3 bases at V and 7 bases at J, with 7 bases between. As DNA, the CDR3 is TGTGCCAGCAGCTTTCTCAGAAATGAGCAGTTCTTC. Its protein is CASSFLRNEQFF.

The chain carries TRBV4-3 and TRBJ2-4, with 7 nucleotides matching TRBD1. Germline loops: CDR1 LGHNA, CDR2 YSLEER. V shed 1 base and J 0 bases; nucleotides not matched to a gene: 6. The CDR3 extends over 17 amino acids. As DNA, the CDR3 is TGCGCCAGCAGCCAAGGGAACGGACAGGCAGCCAAAAACATTCAGTACTTC. This translates into CASSQGNGQAAKNIQYF.

This chain joins TRBV27 and TRBJ2-7, with 7 positions matching TRBD1. J lost 10 bases, V lost 4 bases, and 10 bases had no gene match. The CDR3 sequence is 13 residues long. The germline CDR1 and CDR2 sequences are MNHEY and SMNVEV (reference sequence). DNA of the CDR3: TGTGCCAGCAGTTACAGCACAGGGGCGGGTCAGTACTTC. Protein sequence: CASSYSTGAGQYF.

About this clone: Other DNA sequences within the sample encode an identical CDR3. The J gene is TRBJ2-7, the V gene TRBV5-1; D gene uncertain. V lost 0 bases, J lost 4 bases, and 11 bases lay in between. This CDR3 is 14 amino acids long. Germline CDR1 and CDR2: SGHRS and YFSETQ. The CDR3 region has the DNA TGCGCCAGCAGCTTGGAAGGGTCAGGATACGAGCAGTACTTC. The encoded protein is CASSLEGSGYEQYF.

V usage is TRBV19 and J usage is TRBJ1-6; the match to TRBD1 covers 9 bases. Trimming took 5 bases from V and 7 from J; bases not matched to a gene: 18. Germline CDR1 LNHDA, CDR2 SQIVND (reference sequence). This CDR3 is built from 19 residues. The chain's CDR3 is CASSGSGTGFQLRNSPLHF. For the CDR3, the DNA is TGTGCCAGTAGTGGATCCGGGACAGGGTTTCAATTGAGGAATTCACCCCTCCACTTT.